This TCR beta chain originates from a study of T cells in Graves' hyperthyroidism and ophthalmopathy. There were TCR beta CDR3 regions amplified from RNA transcripts. Using the HTBI primer set, a first-round RT-PCR was run on the TCR CDR3. TCRdb redid the calling of the multiplex PCR reads with MiXCR, one entry per CDR3 protein. The table includes about 640,000 distinct CDR3 sequences, around 21% detected once. V was cut by 5 bases and J by 7 bases, with 14 bases left in between. Germline CDR1 is SGHVS and CDR2 is FQNEAQ. The CDR3 runs to 14 residues. The clonotype was recovered from a man aged 30 to 39 with Graves' ophthalmopathy. What was sequenced was blood. The chain uses TRBV7-8 and TRBJ1-4; D not resolved. CDR3 in DNA: TGTGCCAGCAGCCCCGGAGGCGTCCTTGAAAAACTGTTTTTT. It translates to CASSPGGVLEKLFF.